This T cell receptor beta chain was sequenced during a study of T cell responses to AZD1222 COVID-19 vaccine. The V end lost 5 bases, the J end lost 7 bases, and 17 bases lay between the germline ends. The CDR3 is 14 amino acids. Germline V lookup: CDR1 SEHNR, CDR2 FQNEAQ (reference sequence). The method was immunoSEQ multiplex PCR; TCRdb's version includes in-frame clones alone and lacks a portion of them. The table shows about 120,000 clones, with about 89% occurring only once. Broader study findings: Baseline serostatus was positive in only a handful of AZD1222 recipients. At 160-218 and 743-854, vaccine-associated CD4 TCRs were dominant, and they spanned spike. Only after the peak T cell response were repertoires sampled. After two AZD1222 doses, spike-specific TCR breadth and depth rose versus day 0.

To note about this clone: Its antigen remains unknown.

The chain uses TRBV7-9 and TRBJ1-1, with D perhaps TRBD1 (5 bases). Material: peripheral blood, obtained on day 0 of AZD1222 vaccination. This sequence was found in an adult in good health. The CDR3: CASSGHRIDFEAFF. CDR3 in DNA: TGTGCCAGCAGCGGCCACAGGATTGACTTTGAAGCTTTCTTT.